These 19 T cell receptor beta chains came from one sample sequenced in a study of technical replicates of blood from a handful of donors. Data came from immunoSEQ multiplex PCR; TCRdb stores just in-frame clones and leaves some out. There are 8,500 to 13,000 clones in the sample; about 94% occur only once, and about 7.1% lies in the top ten. The sequencing sample was made of PBMCs. Receptors originate from a human donor in good health.

The chain has TRBV28 and TRBJ2-7; the D is unclear. CDR3 size: 14 residues. Germline CDR1 is MDHEN and CDR2 is SYDVKM. V gave up 5 bases and J gave up 7 bases, with 18 bases separating them. Here the CDR3 reads CASSPHRLTGEQYF. CDR3 nucleotides: TGTGCCAGCAGTCCCCACCGCCTCACCGGGGAGCAGTACTTC.

CDR3 region: CASSLAGGSRDTQYF. Written as DNA, the CDR3 is TGCGCCAGCAGCTTGGCAGGGGGTTCAAGAGATACGCAGTATTTT. The rearrangement joins TRBV5-1 to TRBJ2-3, with 7 positions matching TRBD1. V dropped 0 bases and J dropped 5; count of bases not matched to a gene: 6. This CDR3 is 15 amino acids long. CDR1 is SGHRS and CDR2 is YFSETQ in the germline V gene.

The genes are TRBV5-1 and TRBJ2-2, with D unclear. The V gene lost 2 bases and the J gene lost 0 bases, with 8 bases spanning the gap. Germline V gives CDR1 SGHRS, CDR2 YFSETQ. The CDR3 totals 15 residues. The CDR3 is CASSFDTSNTGELFF. The CDR3 DNA sequence: TGCGCCAGCAGCTTTGACACCTCGAACACCGGGGAGCTGTTTTTT. The full variable domain, completed using reference TRBV5-1 and TRBJ2-2, is KAGVTQTPRYLIKTRGQQVTLSCSPISGHRSVSWYQQTPGQGLQFLFEYFSETQRNKGNFPGRFSGRQFSNSRSEMNVSTLELGDSALYLCASSFDTSNTGELFFGEGSRLTVL.

This clone is a singleton in its sample. This chain joins TRBV6-5 and TRBJ2-7, with 11 nucleotides matching TRBD2. Germline assignment: CDR1 MNHEY and CDR2 SVGAGI. This CDR3 region has 15 residues. The V gene end was trimmed by 7 bases and the J gene end by 3 bases; junction bases not matched to a gene: 8. The DNA for the CDR3 is TGTGCCAGCACCTCCTCGGGGACTAGCGGCTACGAGCAGTACTTC. Protein product: CASTSSGTSGYEQYF.

The rearrangement uses TRBV29-1 and TRBJ2-5, with TRBD1 matching over 9 bases. Germline trimming cut 6 bases from V and 1 base from J; bases unmatched to any gene: 3. The CDR3 covers 13 residues. CDR1 is SQVTM, CDR2 ANQGSEA, per germline. CDR3: CSVDRGIQETQYF. The CDR3, as DNA: TGCAGCGTAGACAGGGGGATCCAAGAGACCCAGTACTTC.

The rearrangement uses TRBV7-9 and TRBJ2-2; 7 bases fit TRBD2. Germline values: CDR1 SEHNR, CDR2 FQNEAQ (reference sequence). V lost 5 bases, J lost 2 bases, and 8 bases stayed unmatched. This CDR3 is 16 amino acids long. The CDR3 region is CASSQQAGTNTGELFF. Written as DNA, the CDR3 is TGTGCCAGCAGCCAGCAAGCGGGAACCAACACCGGGGAGCTGTTTTTT.

This sequence joins TRBV11-3 and TRBJ2-3; 7 nucleotides agree with TRBD1. Germline-derived CDR1 and CDR2 are SGHNT and YENEEA. This CDR3 spans 15 amino acids. J was trimmed by 5 bases and V by 5 bases; bases with no gene match: 10. The CDR3 protein is CASSLGTDYRDTQYF. The CDR3, as DNA: TGTGCCAGCAGCCTCGGGACAGACTACCGAGATACGCAGTATTTT.

This clone was seen just once. This chain joins TRBV29-1 and TRBJ2-7; possibly TRBD1 for D (6 bases). Trimming took 3 bases from V and 5 from J, leaving 14 bases between them. CDR1 is SQVTM and CDR2 is ANQGSEA in the germline V gene. The CDR3 sequence is 13 residues long. The CDR3 region is CSVEGQGYHEQYF. DNA of the CDR3: TGCAGCGTTGAGGGGCAGGGGTACCACGAGCAGTACTTC.

The chain joins TRBV12-5 to TRBJ1-2; 8 positions agree with TRBD1. This CDR3 contains 14 residues. V shed 9 bases and J 5 bases; nucleotides not matched to a gene: 11. Germline CDR1 is LGHNT and CDR2 is FRNRAP. The CDR3 spells CASTSEDRVYGYTF. CDR3 in DNA: TGTGCTAGCACCAGCGAGGACAGGGTTTATGGCTACACCTTC.

This sequence joins TRBV6-6 and TRBJ2-4; 7 bases map to TRBD2. The germline V gene has CDR1 MNHNY and CDR2 SVGAGI (reference sequence). This CDR3 spans 14 amino acids. The V segment lost 7 bases and the J segment 6 bases; nucleotides outside the gene matches: 9. CDR3 sequence (DNA): TGTGCCAGCACTTCTAGGGAGGGGTTAAACATTCAGTACTTC. Protein sequence: CASTSREGLNIQYF.

This sequence joins TRBV5-8 and TRBJ2-3; D possibly corresponds to TRBD2 (6 bases). V was clipped by 0 bases and J by 2 bases, with 16 bases between them. The CDR3 extends over 17 amino acids. The V gene's germline CDR1 is SGHTS and CDR2 YDEGEE. CDR3 protein: CASSLDLGTRLTDTQYF. The CDR3 bases are TGTGCCAGCAGCTTGGATTTGGGGACTCGACTCACAGATACGCAGTATTTT. Full variable domain (missing parts from reference TRBV5-8 and TRBJ2-3): EAGVTQSPTHLIKTRGQQATLRCSPISGHTSVYWYQQALGLGLQFLLWYDEGEERNRGNFPPRFSGRQFPNYSSELNVNALELEDSALYLCASSLDLGTRLTDTQYFGPGTRLTVL.

The chain recombines TRBV18 with TRBJ2-7; D not resolved. The CDR3 loop spans 13 amino acids. Trimming removed 3 bases from V and 5 bases from J, with 11 bases in between. The germline V gene encodes CDR1 KGHSH and CDR2 LQKENI. The CDR3 region has the DNA TGTGCCAGCTCACCGCGTGGGCCTGACGAGCAGTACTTC. It encodes CASSPRGPDEQYF.

V is TRBV10-2 and J is TRBJ2-1; weak D call: TRBD2 (6 bases). CDR3 length: 13 amino acids. V gave up 6 bases and J gave up 6 bases, with 12 bases separating them. Germline V gene sequence: CDR1 WSHSY, CDR2 SAAADI. CDR3 DNA sequence: TGCGCCAGCAGGGACGGGAGCGGCAATGAGCAGTTCTTC. Its translation is CASRDGSGNEQFF.

The gene calls are TRBV15 and TRBJ2-7, with TRBD2 identical over 10 bases. With V trimmed by 8 bases and J by 3 bases, 13 bases remained unmatched. The germline V gene has CDR1 LNHNV and CDR2 YYDKDF (reference sequence). The CDR3 length is 16 residues. The CDR3 sequence is CATGAPASGRNYEQYF. The CDR3 DNA is TGTGCCACCGGGGCCCCGGCTAGCGGGAGAAACTACGAGCAGTACTTC.

This sequence joins TRBV11-3 and TRBJ2-1; 16 positions match TRBD2. V shed 4 bases and J 15 bases; nucleotides not matched to a gene: 9. Germline CDR1 is SGHNT and CDR2 is YENEEA. The CDR3 is made up of 15 amino acids. CDR3 region: CASSSGLAGGSPLFF. The CDR3 DNA reads as TGTGCCAGCAGCTCGGGACTAGCGGGAGGGTCGCCTTTGTTCTTC.

The chain couples TRBV11-2 to TRBJ1-3; possible D gene TRBD1, 6 bases. Germline V gene sequence: CDR1 SGHAT, CDR2 FQNNGV. CDR3 length: 14 amino acids. The germline V and J ends were trimmed by 3 bases and 1 base, with 7 bases remaining between them. CDR3 amino acids: CASSFTGSGNTIYF. The DNA for the CDR3 is TGTGCCAGCAGCTTCACAGGGTCTGGAAACACCATATATTTT. The whole variable domain, filled in from reference TRBV11-2 and TRBJ1-3, reads EAGVAQSPRYKIIEKRQSVAFWCNPISGHATLYWYQQILGQGPKLLIQFQNNGVVDDSQLPKDRFSAERLKGVDSTLKIQPAKLEDSAVYLCASSFTGSGNTIYFGEGSWLTVV.

The chain uses TRBV5-1 and TRBJ2-5, with D maybe TRBD2 (6 bases). Germline V gene lookup returns CDR1 SGHRS and CDR2 YFSETQ. This CDR3 has 14 amino acids. The V gene lost 4 bases and the J gene lost 1 base, with 11 bases spanning the gap. In DNA form, the CDR3 reads TGCGCCAGCAGCCCCGGGACTCTCCAAGAGACCCAGTACTTC. This translates into CASSPGTLQETQYF.

As DNA, the CDR3 is TGTGCCAGCAGCCTAGGGGGACTGCGAAATCAGCCCCAGCATTTT. Protein product: CASSLGGLRNQPQHF. This chain joins TRBV11-2 and TRBJ1-5, with TRBD1 as a possible D gene (6 bases). The CDR3 sequence is 15 residues long. The germline V and J ends were trimmed by 5 bases and 4 bases, with 15 bases remaining between them. Looked up from germline, CDR1 is SGHAT and CDR2 is FQNNGV.

The chain joins TRBV30 to TRBJ2-1, with 7 bases lining up with TRBD2. CDR3 size: 13 residues. V shed 1 base and J 5 bases; nucleotides not matched to a gene: 2. CDR1 is GTSNPN and CDR2 is SVGIG in the germline V gene (reference sequence). The CDR3 spells CAWSGLADNEQFF. In nucleotides, the CDR3 is TGTGCCTGGAGTGGTCTAGCGGACAATGAGCAGTTCTTC. The full variable domain, with the rest looked up from reference TRBV30 and TRBJ2-1, is SQTIHQWPATLVQPVGSPLSLECTVEGTSNPNLYWYRQAAGRGLQLLFYSVGIGQISSEVPQNLSASRPQDRQFILSSKKLLLSDSGFYLCAWSGLADNEQFFGPGTRLTVL.